These 5 T cell receptor beta chains came from one sample sequenced in a study of cytomegalovirus exposure and HLA in healthy donors. Some clones are missing from TCRdb's copy, which holds only in-frame ones; the method was immunoSEQ multiplex PCR. The table includes under 100,000 clones, about 96% detected once. Sequencing was performed on PBMCs. These TCRs come from a man younger than 30 in good health and CMV-seronegative.

The CDR3 sequence: CASSFARSHYEQYF. The CDR3 DNA reads as TGTGCCAGCAGTTTTGCAAGGAGTCACTACGAGCAGTACTTC. This chain joins TRBV27 and TRBJ2-7, with unresolved D. Germline V gives CDR1 MNHEY, CDR2 SMNVEV (reference sequence). V was clipped by 3 bases and J by 3 bases, with 12 bases between them. The CDR3 consists of 14 residues.

V gene TRBV18 combines with J gene TRBJ2-3, with TRBD2 matching 7 bases. Germline CDR1 KGHSH, CDR2 LQKENI. There are 16 residues in the CDR3. V gave up 3 bases and J gave up 0 bases; unmatched junction bases: 6. The chain's CDR3 is CASSPGTTSSTDTQYF. The CDR3 DNA follows: TGTGCCAGCTCACCCGGGACTACCTCTAGCACAGATACGCAGTATTTT.

The chain recombines TRBV6-5 with TRBJ1-2; no firm D call. The CDR3 loop spans 13 amino acids. The germline V gene encodes CDR1 MNHEY and CDR2 SVGAGI. Trimming removed 2 bases at V and 8 bases at J, with 12 bases between. The CDR3 sequence: CASSYGGERGYTF. The CDR3 DNA follows: TGTGCCAGCAGTTACGGTGGGGAGAGGGGCTACACCTTC.

This clone was detected only once. The V call is TRBV6-6, the J call TRBJ1-2; D might be TRBD1 (6 bases). Trimming shortened V by 5 bases and J by 1 base, and 11 bases separated the two germline ends. The CDR3 has 14 residues. The germline V gene has CDR1 MNHNY and CDR2 SVGAGI (reference sequence). The CDR3 DNA sequence: TGTGCCAGCAGTCCTGGACAGATTAACTATGGCTACACCTTC. Its translation: CASSPGQINYGYTF.

This chain uses TRBV27 with TRBJ2-7, with TRBD2 as a possible D gene (5 bases). V was trimmed by 2 bases and J by 6 bases, leaving 11 bases between them. This CDR3 comprises 13 residues. CDR1 and CDR2 (germline): MNHEY, SMNVEV (reference sequence). The chain's CDR3 is CASSLRGSGEQYF. Here the CDR3 DNA reads TGTGCCAGCAGTTTACGGGGTTCGGGCGAGCAGTACTTC.